This T cell receptor (beta chain) stems from a study of blood T cell repertoires in COVID-19. Profiling relied on immunoSEQ multiplex PCR, and the TCRdb table lists in-frame clones only, not all of them. The data contain 400,000 or so clones, around 87% of them seen just once; the ten biggest clones take up more than 1.5%. J gave up 1 base and V 7 bases, and 6 bases lay outside the gene matches. CDR3 size: 15 residues. Per germline, CDR1 MNHEY and CDR2 SVGAGI. Sequenced input: PBMCs or T cells enriched from blood (not recorded which). The chain has TRBV6-5 and TRBJ2-2; 7 nucleotides line up with TRBD2. This TCR was recovered from a man in his forties or fifties in a cohort exposed to, infected with or recovered from COVID-19 (not recorded which). The DNA of the CDR3 is TGTGCCAGCACCCGACTAGCACAGAACACCGGGGAGCTGTTTTTT. This sequence encodes CASTRLAQNTGELFF.